Included here is one T cell receptor beta chain sequence, with context. What this receptor recognizes is not known. No base-level quality is on record; no much larger clone is a single base apart. Libraries were constructed by RT-PCR. Sequencing took place on an Illumina HiSeq 2500. TCRdb ran its own pipeline on the public reads, namely fastp trimming at Q25 and MiXCR clone calling, and kept in-frame beta chains. Entries that share a CDR3 protein sequence are merged under the most common genes and DNA. This sample holds 20,000 to 25,000 distinct CDR3 sequences; under 85% were observed only once. Together, the top ten hold more than 4.5% of the sample. This entry belongs to a study of yellow fever vaccine responses in identical twins listed by TCRdb under 2018. Regarding the study in general: Focusing on identical twins, the study followed the T cell clones that responded to the vaccine, and did so with precision. Findings and caveats that apply to the study as a whole: According to the authors, the vaccine-induced T cell response in identical twins seemed to be partly convergent and partly specific to each individual.

Relative to germline, V is missing 6 bases and J is missing 0 bases, with 7 bases of the junction outside any gene match. CDR1 and CDR2 are read off the germline V gene (reference sequence) as DFQATT and SNEGSKA. The CDR3 numbers 15 residues from cysteine through phenylalanine. Of the read, only the CDR3 DNA is kept; its 45 bases are in frame from base 1. The rearrangement combines TRBV20-1 with TRBJ1-3; 8 junctional bases match TRBD1. The receptor comes from a woman younger than 35 who received the yellow fever vaccine. Donor details come from another sample of the same person, matched by shared clones. The sample in question was T cells from blood (PBMCs), unsorted or a sorted subset (not recorded which), obtained before or after yellow fever vaccination (not recorded which). For the CDR3, the sequence is CSAPGQEVSGNTIYF. The sequenced DNA: TGCAGTGCACCGGGACAGGAAGTCTCTGGAAACACCATATATTTT.